Here is one TCR beta chain with its context. This receptor's antigen is unknown. Sequencing ends 3 residues short of the CDR3 end; the germline J gene provides the rest. The sample is drawn from a study of T cells in women clearing cervical HPV infection (dated by TCRdb to 2017 to 2018). With respect to the entire study: Cases were roughly 23 women with histologically confirmed HPV16-related CIN3 or worse, including a couple of invasive cancers. Blood from cases was drawn at the visit where the lesion was first identified, while blood from controls was drawn once the infection was no longer detected. HLA typing was available for only a few women, so HLA type could not be excluded as a confounder. The parent cohort enrolled roughly 9,400 women aged 18 or older in Guanacaste, Costa Rica, in about 1992 to 1994 and followed the women for seven years. As quality controls, five blinded duplicates were added to each group, bringing the total to approximately 60 samples made up of 50 or so participants and approximately ten replicates. Among cases, blood sampling came a median of nearly 150 days after lesion detection, with an interquartile range of roughly 85 to 230 days. Controls were approximately 25 women whose single incident HPV16 infection cleared within 12 months without precancer or cancer developing. This exploratory proof-of-principle case-control study, nested within the Guanacaste HPV Natural History Study in Costa Rica, compared TCR repertoires among women with different cervical HPV16 outcomes. Cases and controls were matched on age within five years and on year of sample collection. Cases had a median age of almost 35 years compared with approximately 40 for controls, and baseline characteristics showed no significant differences between the groups. Summary of the overall study and its limitations: TCR repertoire richness was significantly higher in CIN3+ cases than in controls across sequencing depths, while evenness did not differ. T-cell numbers per sample were unknown, so richness differences could reflect varying T-cell content rather than repertoire biology. Cases were distinguished from controls with an estimated AUC of around 0.85 by random forest classifiers combining richness and V gene abundances. The cross-sectional design could not show whether the associations came before the infection or were a result of it, and neither effector/memory subsets nor HPV-specific T cells were isolated. Lower TRBV6-7 relative abundance was observed in cases than in controls (approximately 0.1% versus 0.16%; Bonferroni P = 0.0008).

V is pared back by 0 bases and J by 6 bases, with 21 bases lying between the germline termini. The CDR3 sequence holds 17 residues, the cysteine and phenylalanine included. Shown are 42 bases from within the CDR3, in frame from base 1. The germline V gene (reference sequence) specifies DFQATT as CDR1 and SNEGSKA as CDR2. Using the immunoSEQ assay, multiplex PCR amplified TCR beta CDR3 regions from an average of approximately 1.1 ug of genomic DNA per sample. The assay corrected primer bias using a complete synthetic TCR repertoire to establish an amplification baseline. The amplicons were sequenced using the Illumina platform. Regarding the original processing steps: Sequences were error-corrected by clustering with frequency ratios and a modified nearest-neighbor algorithm, then analyzed in the immunoSEQ Analyzer with IMGT gene definitions. At each rarefaction depth, TCR richness and evenness were averaged over 20 rarefaction repeats, and samples with fewer sequences than the depth were excluded. V, D and J gene relative abundances were compared between groups with Wilcoxon rank sum tests, applying FDR correction. An intraclass correlation of roughly 96% for TCR richness and an average of roughly 76% across about 66 gene segments were obtained from the blinded duplicates. TCRdb retrieved this table from immuneACCESS and kept in-frame rearrangements only. Not all clones are present; in checked studies, unresolved V genes account for under half, and no reason is known for the remainder. V and J calls and clone size are copied from that table; D and trimming were computed from the DNA. This sample's table carries approximately 44,000 clones. The top ten clones comprise about 1.2% of the sample.

Every participant had a single incident cervical HPV16 infection, and prevalent HPV16 infections were excluded. Cervical HPV DNA was detected by MY09/MY11 PCR and genotyped by dot-blot hybridization. Roughly 15 mL of heparinized blood was centrifuged, after which the buffy coat was aliquoted, frozen at -30 degrees C, and then stored at -80 degrees C. QIAGEN kits were used to extract genomic DNA from buffy coat specimens. The origin of this receptor is a woman between 18 and 70 years old with a cervical HPV16 infection that either progressed to CIN3+ or cleared (not recorded which). Sequenced sample: blood buffy coat. The chain is made from TRBV20-1 and TRBJ2-4; matching of 6 bases hints at TRBD2 as the D gene. The CDR3 corresponds to CSARDRGGAVTGNIQYF. The part of the CDR3 DNA that was read is TGCAGTGCTAGAGATCGCGGAGGGGCGGTAACGGGAAACATT.